This paragraph reports one TCR beta chain. Under the authors' procedure: Reference gene primer amplification yielded estimated nucleated cell counts. TCRdb keeps only in-frame clones here, not all; method: immunoSEQ multiplex PCR. The DNA was the basis for D and trimming; V, J and clone size are from that table. This table has about 260,000 clones, 86% appearing once. Trimming cost V 5 bases and J 3 bases; bases outside gene matches: 6. This CDR3 region has 13 residues. CDR1 GTSNPN and CDR2 SVGIG come from the germline V gene (reference sequence). The data are from a study of blood T cell repertoires in COVID-19. Study-wide context: Nucleic acid was either cDNA or gDNA, and it came from T cells, B-cell-depleted T cells, or PBMCs.

The source of this sequence is a man younger than 35 with active or convalescent COVID-19. J is TRBJ1-1 and V is TRBV30; 7 bases line up with TRBD1. Sample: peripheral blood. Written as DNA, the CDR3 is TGTGCCTGGCAGGGACAGTTCTACACTGAAGCTTTCTTT. Translated: CAWQGQFYTEAFF. The full variable domain, rest sourced from reference TRBV30 and TRBJ1-1, is SQTIHQWPATLVQPVGSPLSLECTVEGTSNPNLYWYRQAAGRGLQLLFYSVGIGQISSEVPQNLSASRPQDRQFILSSKKLLLSDSGFYLCAWQGQFYTEAFFGQGTRLTVV.